The 30 T cell receptor beta chains in this list originate from one sample, sequenced in a study of T cell changes during pregnancy in multiple sclerosis. Profiled with immunoSEQ multiplex PCR; TCRdb holds only in-frame clones, not every one. The table includes tens of thousands of clones, almost 90% detected once. The sequences come from peripheral blood, collected in the first trimester of pregnancy. The source is a female donor in good health, enrolled as a control in a pregnancy study.

CDR3 residues: CASSIDLLTDRGRLISGNTIYF. CDR3 nucleotide sequence: TGTGCCAGTAGTATAGATCTATTGACGGACAGGGGGCGATTAATCTCTGGAAACACCATATATTTT. The chain recombines TRBV19 with TRBJ1-3; 11 nucleotides agree with TRBD1. This CDR3 comprises 22 residues. J was trimmed by 0 bases and V by 0 bases; bases with no gene match: 16. The germline CDR1 and CDR2 sequences are LNHDA and SQIVND (reference sequence).

The chain has TRBV19 and TRBJ2-4; D may be TRBD1 (6 bases). The CDR3 length is 17 residues. Germline V gene lookup returns CDR1 LNHDA and CDR2 SQIVND (reference sequence). The V gene lost 1 base and the J gene lost 5 bases, with 18 bases spanning the gap. In DNA form, the CDR3 reads TGTGCCAGTAGTATAGTCAATTTCCGGGACACCCAAAACATTCAGTACTTC. Amino acids: CASSIVNFRDTQNIQYF.

A few counts support this clone. V gene TRBV5-6 combines with J gene TRBJ1-2; D perhaps matches TRBD1 (5 bases). V was cut by 0 bases and J by 8 bases, with 14 bases left in between. The CDR3 sequence is 14 residues long. Looked up from germline, CDR1 is SGHDT and CDR2 is YYEEEE. Here the CDR3 reads CASSLAPGARGYTF. CDR3 in DNA: TGTGCCAGCAGCTTGGCTCCTGGGGCGCGAGGCTACACCTTC. The full variable domain, with the rest looked up from reference TRBV5-6 and TRBJ1-2, is DAGVTQSPTHLIKTRGQQVTLRCSPKSGHDTVSWYQQALGQGPQFIFQYYEEEERQRGNFPDRFSGHQFPNYSSELNVNALLLGDSALYLCASSLAPGARGYTFGSGTRLTVV.

The rearrangement joins TRBV2 to TRBJ2-3; 7 bases match TRBD2. The CDR3 extends over 16 amino acids. J lost 2 bases, V lost 2 bases, and 7 bases had no gene match. Germline values: CDR1 SNHLY, CDR2 FYNNEI. The CDR3 loop reads CASSESGGVHTDTQYF. CDR3 DNA sequence: TGTGCCAGCAGTGAATCTGGGGGGGTCCACACAGATACGCAGTATTTT.

This clone came up once. J is TRBJ1-4 and V is TRBV19, with unresolved D. V gave up 3 bases and J gave up 8 bases, with 10 bases separating them. This CDR3 region has 13 residues. Germline-derived CDR1 and CDR2 are LNHDA and SQIVND (reference sequence). CDR3 residues: CASSMGRREKLFF. The CDR3 DNA follows: TGTGCCAGTAGTATGGGGAGACGAGAAAAACTGTTTTTT.

The chain carries TRBV27 and TRBJ2-1; the D gene is possibly TRBD2 (5 bases). Trimming left V 7 bases short and J 7 bases short, with 20 bases between. Germline CDR1 MNHEY, CDR2 SMNVEV (reference sequence). CDR3 length: 15 amino acids. The CDR3 loop reads CASTQIGGRPNEQFF. CDR3 sequence (DNA): TGTGCCAGCACCCAAATAGGCGGGCGTCCGAATGAGCAGTTCTTC.

The chain joins TRBV7-8 to TRBJ2-7; D may be TRBD2 (5 bases). The germline V gene has CDR1 SGHVS and CDR2 FQNEAQ. V was clipped by 5 bases and J by 7 bases, with 18 bases between them. CDR3 length: 14 amino acids. The CDR3 coding sequence is TGTGCCAGCAGCCCTGACGGACTCCCATGGGAGCAGTACTTC. It codes for CASSPDGLPWEQYF.

The CDR3 coding sequence is TGTGCCAGCAGCCGCACAGGGGCGCCTGCTAATGAAAAACTGTTTTTT. Translating it yields CASSRTGAPANEKLFF. The chain links TRBV5-6 to TRBJ1-4; 7 nucleotides line up with TRBD1. After removal of 4 bases from V and 3 bases from J, the junction contained 9 bases not matched to a gene. The germline gives CDR1 SGHDT, CDR2 YYEEEE. The CDR3 length is 16 residues. The full variable domain, in which reference TRBV5-6 and TRBJ1-4 provide the parts outside the CDR3, is DAGVTQSPTHLIKTRGQQVTLRCSPKSGHDTVSWYQQALGQGPQFIFQYYEEEERQRGNFPDRFSGHQFPNYSSELNVNALLLGDSALYLCASSRTGAPANEKLFFGSGTQLSVL.

The chain recombines TRBV6-6 with TRBJ1-5; D remains ambiguous. Germline assignment: CDR1 MNHNY and CDR2 SVGAGI (reference sequence). The CDR3 is 15 amino acids. Trimming took off 5 bases at V and 5 bases at J, with 16 bases between the two ends. This CDR3 is CASSTGGTTDQPQHF. The DNA of the CDR3 is TGTGCCAGCAGTACCGGCGGAACAACCGATCAGCCCCAGCATTTT.

In DNA form, the CDR3 reads TGTGCCACCAGCGAGGCCCTAGCGGGAGCAGGATCCTACAATGAGCAGTTCTTC. As protein: CATSEALAGAGSYNEQFF. The chain employs TRBV15 and TRBJ2-1; 10 nucleotides match TRBD2. Germline-derived CDR1 and CDR2 are LNHNV and YYDKDF (reference sequence). The CDR3 is 18 residues long. Trimming at V came to 5 bases and at J to 1 base, leaving 11 bases not matched to a gene.

The V and J genes are TRBV15 and TRBJ2-2, with a possible D match to TRBD2 (5 bases). Per germline, CDR1 LNHNV and CDR2 YYDKDF (reference sequence). V lost 0 bases to trimming and J lost 5 bases, with 13 bases between them. The CDR3 has 16 residues. Written as DNA, the CDR3 is TGTGCCACCAGCAGAGAGTCGGGGTCGGGGACCGGGGAGCTGTTTTTT. Its translation is CATSRESGSGTGELFF.

The genes are TRBV6-5 and TRBJ2-3, with TRBD2 identical over 7 bases. Trimming removed 8 bases from V and 4 bases from J; junction bases left unmatched: 12. This CDR3 is 15 amino acids long. The germline CDR1 and CDR2 sequences are MNHEY and SVGAGI. The CDR3 region is CASAVTAGSPDTQYF. The DNA for the CDR3 is TGTGCCAGCGCCGTTACAGCGGGAAGTCCAGATACGCAGTATTTT.

The chain couples TRBV7-6 to TRBJ2-2, with D perhaps TRBD1 (5 bases). Trimming cost V 8 bases and J 7 bases, with 14 bases left between them. This CDR3 spans 13 amino acids. Germline V gene sequence: CDR1 SGHVS, CDR2 FNYEAQ. The CDR3, as DNA: TGTGCCAGCGGGCAGGGCAGTGGCGGGGAGCTGTTTTTT. It codes for CASGQGSGGELFF.

This clone showed up just a few times. The chain recombines TRBV5-6 with TRBJ1-4; TRBD1 is a possible D gene (5 bases). This CDR3 has 15 residues. V dropped 0 bases and J dropped 7 bases, with 13 bases sitting between them. The germline V gene has CDR1 SGHDT and CDR2 YYEEEE. This CDR3 is CASSLDGGKGEKLFF. The DNA for the CDR3 is TGTGCCAGCAGCTTGGACGGGGGGAAGGGTGAAAAACTGTTTTTT.

This clone has only one observation. V is TRBV7-6 and J is TRBJ2-5, with D perhaps matching TRBD1 (5 bases). Germline assignment: CDR1 SGHVS and CDR2 FNYEAQ. V lost 1 base to trimming and J lost 2 bases, with 5 bases between them. The CDR3 runs 13 residues. This CDR3 is CASSLGTQETQYF. The CDR3, as DNA: TGTGCCAGCAGCTTAGGGACACAAGAGACCCAGTACTTC.

In nucleotides, the CDR3 is TGTGCCAGCAGCCCACAACAGGGGGCAATCCACGAGCAGTACTTC. This translates into CASSPQQGAIHEQYF. This chain connects TRBV5-4 to TRBJ2-7; 9 bases map to TRBD1. The CDR3 totals 15 residues. Germline V gene lookup returns CDR1 SGHNT and CDR2 YYREEE (reference sequence). Trimming removed 4 bases from V and 5 bases from J; junction bases left unmatched: 10. Looking up the rest from reference TRBV5-4 and TRBJ2-7 gives the full variable domain: ETGVTQSPTHLIKTRGQQVTLRCSSQSGHNTVSWYQQALGQGPQFIFQYYREEENGRGNFPPRFSGLQFPNYSSELNVNALELDDSALYLCASSPQQGAIHEQYFGPGTRLTVT.

The chain has TRBV7-2 and TRBJ2-1; D unresolved. Germline CDR1 is SGHTA and CDR2 is FQGNSA. The CDR3 totals 13 residues. Deletions cut 4 bases from V and 2 bases from J, with 6 bases between. The DNA of the CDR3 is TGTGCCAGCAGCTCGTCAGCCTACAATGAGCAGTTCTTC. Encoded protein: CASSSSAYNEQFF.

The rearrangement links TRBV19 to TRBJ1-1; tentative D call: TRBD1 (6 bases). The germline CDR1 and CDR2 sequences are LNHDA and SQIVND (reference sequence). The CDR3 covers 15 residues. Trimming shortened V by 6 bases and J by 0 bases, and 14 bases separated the two germline ends. The CDR3 DNA sequence: TGTGCCAGTAGCTGGGGGGGGCTCATGAACACTGAAGCTTTCTTT. This encodes CASSWGGLMNTEAFF.

The rearrangement joins TRBV5-4 to TRBJ1-2; tentative D call: TRBD1 (5 bases). The CDR3 contains 14 residues. Trimming pared 1 base from V and 4 bases from J, leaving 11 bases between. Looked up from germline, CDR1 is SGHNT and CDR2 is YYREEE (reference sequence). The DNA for the CDR3 is TGTGCCAGCAGCTTGCCAGGGTCAGGCTATGGCTACACCTTC. Amino acids: CASSLPGSGYGYTF.

This clone came up a few times. V gene TRBV28 combines with J gene TRBJ2-7; 8 bases fit TRBD2. This CDR3 spans 17 amino acids. The J segment lost 5 bases and the V segment lost 5 bases, leaving 17 bases of the junction unmatched. Germline V gene sequence: CDR1 MDHEN, CDR2 SYDVKM. The CDR3 DNA reads as TGTGCCAGCAGTCCTGGGACTAGTAAGGGGGTGCGGGACGAGCAGTACTTC. Its translation: CASSPGTSKGVRDEQYF.

This chain joins TRBV19 and TRBJ2-7, with TRBD1 matching over 7 bases. This CDR3 contains 15 residues. Germline trimming cut 4 bases from V and 3 bases from J; bases unmatched to any gene: 9. Germline lookup yields CDR1 LNHDA and CDR2 SQIVND (reference sequence). CDR3: CASSTGRDRVYEQYF. The CDR3 DNA reads TGTGCCAGTAGTACGGGACGGGACAGAGTCTACGAGCAGTACTTC. The full variable domain, with the rest looked up from reference TRBV19 and TRBJ2-7, is DGGITQSPKYLFRKEGQNVTLSCEQNLNHDAMYWYRQDPGQGLRLIYYSQIVNDFQKGDIAEGYSVSREKKESFPLTVTSAQKNPTAFYLCASSTGRDRVYEQYFGPGTRLTVT.

The rearrangement joins TRBV27 to TRBJ2-7; 8 positions match TRBD2. The germline V gene has CDR1 MNHEY and CDR2 SMNVEV (reference sequence). The CDR3 runs 14 residues. V was clipped by 6 bases and J by 3 bases; unmatched bases: 7. Here the CDR3 reads CASSVGLGFYEQYF. CDR3 nucleotide sequence: TGTGCCAGCAGCGTGGGACTAGGTTTCTACGAGCAGTACTTC.

The CDR3 loop is CASSSGQLQNIQYF. The CDR3 DNA follows: TGTGCCAGCAGTTCGGGACAGCTACAAAACATTCAGTACTTC. The V and J genes are TRBV28 and TRBJ2-4; 7 bases map to TRBD1. V lost 4 bases, J lost 5 bases, and 5 bases stayed unmatched. The CDR3 spans 14 residues. The germline gives CDR1 MDHEN, CDR2 SYDVKM.

This chain connects TRBV30 to TRBJ2-3, with D possibly matching TRBD2 (5 bases). Germline-derived CDR1 and CDR2 are GTSNPN and SVGIG (reference sequence). The length of the CDR3 is 13 residues. Trimming took 4 bases from V and 3 from J, leaving 11 bases between them. CDR3 nucleotide sequence: TGTGCCTGGACTCCGGGGAGTACAGATACGCAGTATTTT. It is translated as CAWTPGSTDTQYF.

In DNA, the CDR3 is TGTGCCAGCAGTTACTTCCTGTCTGGGGGGGACGATGGCTACACCTTC. Translating gives CASSYFLSGGDDGYTF. The chain is built from TRBV6-6 and TRBJ1-2; D is possibly TRBD1 (5 bases). CDR3 length: 16 amino acids. Trimming removed 1 base from V and 6 bases from J, with 18 bases in between. Looked up from germline, CDR1 is MNHNY and CDR2 is SVGAGI (reference sequence).

The chain joins TRBV28 to TRBJ1-4; perhaps TRBD1 as D (5 bases). This CDR3 is 16 amino acids long. Germline V CDR1 and CDR2: MDHEN, SYDVKM. Trimming pared 6 bases from V and 0 bases from J, leaving 14 bases between. CDR3 residues: CASSPWGSATNEKLFF. CDR3 coding DNA: TGTGCCAGCAGCCCTTGGGGCAGTGCAACTAATGAAAAACTGTTTTTT.

This rearrangement joins TRBV27 to TRBJ2-5; 7 nucleotides align to TRBD1. V was pared by 5 bases and J by 3 bases, with 12 bases of the junction left unmatched. Germline V lookup: CDR1 MNHEY, CDR2 SMNVEV (reference sequence). CDR3 length: 16 residues. Here the CDR3 reads CASSLIGGQPKETQYF. In DNA, the CDR3 is TGTGCCAGCAGTCTTATTGGGGGACAGCCCAAAGAGACCCAGTACTTC.

The chain couples TRBV7-9 to TRBJ1-5; the D gene is possibly TRBD1 (5 bases). CDR1 is SEHNR, CDR2 FQNEAQ, per germline (reference sequence). V was trimmed by 0 bases and J by 6 bases, leaving 6 bases between them. This CDR3 contains 13 residues. The CDR3 loop reads CASSLAGGQPQHF. The DNA for the CDR3 is TGTGCCAGCAGCTTAGCGGGGGGTCAGCCCCAGCATTTT.

The chain employs TRBV14 and TRBJ1-2; 8 bases are a match to TRBD1. Trimming cost V 6 bases and J 4 bases; bases outside gene matches: 10. The CDR3 has 15 amino acids. Germline CDR1 is SGHDN and CDR2 is FVKESK. The CDR3 nucleotides are TGTGCCAGCAGACCAGGGGGCGGGCGATCCTATGGCTACACCTTC. Translated, it gives CASRPGGGRSYGYTF.

The chain recombines TRBV29-1 with TRBJ1-3, with 8 nucleotides matching TRBD1. CDR1 and CDR2 (germline): SQVTM, ANQGSEA. With V trimmed by 7 bases and J by 0 bases, 2 bases remained unmatched. The CDR3 has 13 residues. The CDR3 nucleotides read TGCAGCGGAGGACAGGGCTCTGGAAACACCATATATTTT. Amino acid sequence: CSGGQGSGNTIYF.